These T cell receptor beta chains were read from a single sample in a study of T cells in Graves' hyperthyroidism and ophthalmopathy. In TCRdb, the multiplex PCR reads were re-called with MiXCR into one record per CDR3 protein. The sample records about 720,000 distinct CDR3 sequences, roughly 20% being singletons. The source material was blood. These receptors were taken from a woman aged 50 to 65 with Graves' hyperthyroidism that later progressed to Graves' ophthalmopathy. The CDR3 runs from the conserved cysteine through the conserved F or W. D genes are given only for firm matches. The size field is filled for only some rows; it gives once, few, many or a size class.

V gene	D gene	J gene	clone size	CDR3 DNA	CDR3 protein
TRBV7-2	.	TRBJ1-4	.	TGTGCCAGCAGCTTAGGAGCGGGGGGCAAGGAAAAACTGTTTTTT	CASSLGAGGKEKLFF
TRBV5-1	.	TRBJ2-3	few	TGCGCCAGCAGCTTGAAGCCCACTAGCACAGATACGCAGTATTTT	CASSLKPTSTDTQYF
TRBV11-2	TRBD2	TRBJ2-3	many	TGTGCCAGCAGCCCGGGGACCGGGAGGACAGATACGCAGTATTTT	CASSPGTGRTDTQYF
TRBV18	TRBD1	TRBJ1-1	many	TGTGCCAGCTCAGCACAGGGGCCTGGGACTGAAGCTTTCTTT	CASSAQGPGTEAFF
TRBV18	.	TRBJ2-5	few	TGTGCCAGCTCACCACCTAGCCGAGGAGAGACCCAGTACTTC	CASSPPSRGETQYF
TRBV2	.	TRBJ1-5	many	TGTGCCAGCAGTGACATCAGGGTCGGACAGCCCCAGCATTTT	CASSDIRVGQPQHF
TRBV10-3	.	TRBJ1-1	.	TGTGCCATCAGTGAGACCACCAGGGGTATGAACACTGAAGCTTTCTTT	CAISETTRGMNTEAFF
TRBV5-1	.	TRBJ1-1	.	TGTGCCAGCAGCTTACCCCCCCTCATTGACGGACCCACTGAAGCTTTCTTT	CASSLPPLIDGPTEAFF
TRBV5-1	.	TRBJ2-3	many	TGCGCCAGCAGCCTCGAGGACCAGGTTGACACAGATACGCAGTATTTT	CASSLEDQVDTDTQYF
TRBV29-1	TRBD1	TRBJ2-1	many	TGCAGCGTTGAAGTTTGGGACAGTCCCTACAATGAGCAGTTCTTC	CSVEVWDSPYNEQFF
TRBV6-6	.	TRBJ2-6	.	TGTGCCAGCAGTTACTCGATTTTATCCGGGGCCAACGTCCTGACTTTC	CASSYSILSGANVLTF
TRBV7-9	TRBD1	TRBJ1-1	few	TGTGCCAGCAGCTTAGTGGAGAGGGACAGCCGGAACACTGAAGCTTTCTTT	CASSLVERDSRNTEAFF
TRBV5-1	TRBD1	TRBJ1-2	many	TGCGCCAGCAGCCGGACAGGGGACCACTATGGCTACACCTTC	CASSRTGDHYGYTF
TRBV2	.	TRBJ2-5	many	TGTGCCAGCAGTGCTGACGCCCCACGGGAGACCCAGTACTTC	CASSADAPRETQYF
TRBV20-1	TRBD2	TRBJ2-5	.	TGCAGTGCTAGAGATCGCGGACTAGCGGAACTACAAGAGACCCAGTACTTC	CSARDRGLAELQETQYF
TRBV20-1	TRBD2	TRBJ2-7	few	TGCAGTGCTAGAGGACTAGCGGGGGCTGCAGAGCAGTACTTC	CSARGLAGAAEQYF
TRBV5-4	.	TRBJ1-6	few	TGTGCCAGCAGCATCCGGGACACTCTCCACTTT	CASSIRDTLHF